This TCR beta chain stems from a study of blood T cell repertoires in COVID-19. The method was immunoSEQ multiplex PCR; TCRdb's version includes in-frame clones alone and lacks a portion of them. The repertoire holds 390,000 or so clones, with roughly 85% as singletons. Trimming removed 1 base from V and 2 bases from J, with 10 bases in between. CDR1 is MNHEY, CDR2 SMNVEV, per germline (reference sequence). The CDR3 extends over 15 amino acids. Source material: peripheral blood. The TCR originated in a woman in her 30s with active or convalescent COVID-19. The V gene is TRBV27, the J gene TRBJ2-3; the D gene is possibly TRBD2 (5 bases). CDR3 bases: TGTGCCAGCAGTTTATTCCGGGGAACCACAGATACGCAGTATTTT. It codes for CASSLFRGTTDTQYF.